This passage covers 21 T cell receptor beta chains from one sample sequenced in a study of cytomegalovirus exposure and HLA in healthy donors. Repertoires were generated with immunoSEQ multiplex PCR, while TCRdb's copy carries only in-frame clones and drops some. The sample has 150,000 to 200,000 clones, around 81% seen once. Sequenced input: PBMCs. These receptors all come from a man aged 30 to 39 in good health and CMV-seropositive.

V and J are TRBV5-5 and TRBJ2-1; TRBD2 matches 7 bases. J was trimmed by 9 bases and V by 0 bases; bases with no gene match: 12. The CDR3 has 16 amino acids. Per germline, CDR1 SGHKS and CDR2 YYEKEE (reference sequence). The DNA of the CDR3 is TGTGCCAGCAGCTTGGTTGGTACTAGCGCCCATGGTGAGCAGTTCTTC. Encoded protein: CASSLVGTSAHGEQFF.

The V call is TRBV5-1, the J call TRBJ1-2; 9 bases match TRBD1. The CDR3 consists of 18 residues. The germline V gene has CDR1 SGHRS and CDR2 YFSETQ. The V and J ends lost 0 bases and 4 bases, in that order; junction bases with no gene match: 13. The CDR3 DNA reads TGCGCCAGCAGCTTGGGATCCTCTAACAGGGGGCTTATCTATGGCTACACCTTC. Its protein product is CASSLGSSNRGLIYGYTF.

This sequence joins TRBV4-1 and TRBJ1-6; D is ambiguous. From germline, CDR1 is MGHRA and CDR2 YSYEKL. The CDR3 is 15 residues long. V lost 4 bases, J lost 2 bases, and 9 bases lay in between. For the CDR3, the DNA is TGCGCCAGCAGCCTAGTAAATCCCTATAATTCACCCCTCCACTTT. Its translation: CASSLVNPYNSPLHF.

The chain links TRBV11-2 to TRBJ2-3; possible D gene TRBD1, 5 bases. In germline, CDR1 is SGHAT, CDR2 FQNNGV. Trimming took off 7 bases at V and 5 bases at J, with 22 bases between the two ends. The CDR3 loop spans 16 amino acids. The CDR3, as DNA: TGTGCCAGCACCCCGGAAAGGACAACCCCGCGAGATACGCAGTATTTT. Its protein is CASTPERTTPRDTQYF.

The chain has TRBV5-1 and TRBJ1-1; D is unclear. V was pared by 0 bases and J by 4 bases, with 10 bases between. This CDR3 comprises 14 residues. Germline V lookup: CDR1 SGHRS, CDR2 YFSETQ. This CDR3 reads CASSLAGLGTEAFF. The CDR3 DNA sequence: TGCGCCAGCAGCTTGGCCGGGTTGGGCACTGAAGCTTTCTTT. Drawing the rest from reference TRBV5-1 and TRBJ1-1, the complete variable domain is KAGVTQTPRYLIKTRGQQVTLSCSPISGHRSVSWYQQTPGQGLQFLFEYFSETQRNKGNFPGRFSGRQFSNSRSEMNVSTLELGDSALYLCASSLAGLGTEAFFGQGTRLTVV.

The chain carries TRBV16 and TRBJ1-1, with 8 bases fitting TRBD1. The CDR3 has 15 amino acids. Per the germline V gene, CDR1 is KGHSY and CDR2 is FQNENV. V dropped 5 bases and J dropped 1; count of bases not matched to a gene: 6. CDR3 sequence reads: CASSGGDRKNTEAFF. The CDR3 DNA is TGTGCCAGCAGCGGGGGGGACAGGAAGAACACTGAAGCTTTCTTT.

The V call is TRBV27, the J call TRBJ2-7; 8 bases agree with TRBD1. The V segment lost 5 bases and the J segment 1 base; nucleotides outside the gene matches: 7. The CDR3 has 15 residues. Germline CDR1 MNHEY, CDR2 SMNVEV (reference sequence). CDR3 in amino acids: CASSLWTGKSYEQYF. In DNA, the CDR3 is TGTGCCAGCAGTCTATGGACAGGGAAGTCCTACGAGCAGTACTTC.

The rearrangement links TRBV11-3 to TRBJ1-1; D unclear. The CDR3 sequence is 14 residues long. Germline CDR1 reads SGHNT; CDR2 reads YENEEA. Trimming left V 2 bases short and J 11 bases short, with 18 bases between. CDR3 bases: TGTGCCAGCAGCTTATCTAGGGCGAACGGGGAGGCTTTCTTT. Translated, it gives CASSLSRANGEAFF.

V gene TRBV23-1 combines with J gene TRBJ1-6, with D perhaps matching TRBD1 (6 bases). TRBV23-1 carries the ORF label, with uncertain function. The CDR3 runs 17 residues. V shed 4 bases and J shed 0 bases, with 13 bases lying between them. The CDR3 sequence: CASSPWTASSYNSPLHF. For the CDR3, the DNA is TGCGCCAGCAGTCCATGGACAGCGAGCTCCTATAATTCACCCCTCCACTTT.

The J gene is TRBJ2-3, the V gene TRBV7-3; TRBD2 matches 12 bases. CDR3 length: 17 residues. V trimming: 0 bases; J trimming: 8 bases; junction bases outside the gene matches: 9. Germline V gene lookup returns CDR1 SGHTA and CDR2 FQGTGA. The CDR3 loop is CASSLTASGGEWSTQYF. CDR3 coding DNA: TGTGCCAGCAGCTTAACGGCTAGCGGGGGGGAGTGGAGTACGCAGTATTTT. Combining the CDR3 with reference TRBV7-3 and TRBJ2-3 gives the whole variable domain GAGVSQTPSNKVTEKGKYVELRCDPISGHTALYWYRQSLGQGPEFLIYFQGTGAADDSGLPNDRFFAVRPEGSVSTLKIQRTERGDSAVYLCASSLTASGGEWSTQYFGPGTRLTVL.

This rearrangement joins TRBV18 to TRBJ1-5; TRBD1 matches 8 bases. V dropped 6 bases and J dropped 12; count of bases not matched to a gene: 13. CDR3 size: 14 residues. Per the germline V gene, CDR1 is KGHSH and CDR2 is LQKENI. CDR3 in amino acids: CASSPGTGRVGQHF. CDR3 in DNA: TGTGCCAGCTCCCCAGGGACAGGCCGAGTTGGCCAGCATTTT.

This chain uses TRBV10-3 with TRBJ2-7; 8 bases line up with TRBD1. The CDR3 has 20 amino acids. Germline CDR1 reads ENHRY; CDR2 reads SYGVKD. The trim removed 0 bases at V and 0 bases at J, leaving 16 bases unmatched. The CDR3 reads CAISESIGRGLTRSSYEQYF. The CDR3 DNA follows: TGTGCCATCAGTGAGTCGATTGGCAGGGGGCTAACTCGGAGCTCCTACGAGCAGTACTTC.

CDR3 nucleotide sequence: TGTGCCAGCAGCCAGCCCCAGGGTGAGGTGAACACTGAAGCTTTCTTT. Translating it yields CASSQPQGEVNTEAFF. The chain links TRBV4-2 to TRBJ1-1; D might be TRBD1 (5 bases). V was trimmed by 3 bases and J by 0 bases, leaving 14 bases between them. Germline V gives CDR1 LGHNA, CDR2 YNFKEQ. This CDR3 region has 16 residues.

The V gene is TRBV4-3, the J gene TRBJ2-3, with D possibly TRBD1 on 6 matching bases. Trimming removed 2 bases from V and 5 bases from J, with 17 bases in between. The CDR3 contains 16 residues. CDR1 and CDR2 from the germline V gene are LGHNA and YSLEER. For the CDR3, the DNA is TGCGCCAGCAGCCAAACATTAACAGGGCTTGGAGATACGCAGTATTTT. It codes for CASSQTLTGLGDTQYF.

V and J are TRBV5-1 and TRBJ2-1, with 8 nucleotides matching TRBD2. The CDR3 spans 15 residues. V gave up 0 bases and J gave up 7 bases; unmatched junction bases: 6. CDR1 and CDR2 (germline): SGHRS, YFSETQ. The CDR3 spells CASSLAGGAGNEQFF. In nucleotides, the CDR3 is TGCGCCAGCAGCTTGGCCGGGGGGGCAGGGAATGAGCAGTTCTTC.

Regarding this clone: Other nucleotide sequences in the sample specify the same CDR3. The chain couples TRBV9 to TRBJ2-7, with TRBD1 identical over 11 bases. In germline, CDR1 is SGDLS, CDR2 YYNGEE. The ends lost 0 bases at V and 2 bases at J; junction bases unmatched: 1. The CDR3 has 15 amino acids. DNA of the CDR3: TGTGCCAGCAGCGTAGGGGGACAGGGGGCCTACGAGCAGTACTTC. Its translation: CASSVGGQGAYEQYF.

This clone was picked up a small number of times. Other DNA sequences of this sample code for an identical CDR3. This rearrangement joins TRBV9 to TRBJ2-7; D is perhaps TRBD1 (5 bases). Germline values: CDR1 SGDLS, CDR2 YYNGEE. The germline V and J ends were trimmed by 0 bases and 0 bases, with 10 bases remaining between them. The CDR3 runs 15 residues. The CDR3 protein is CASSVEQGPSYEQYF. CDR3 sequence (DNA): TGTGCCAGCAGCGTAGAGCAGGGCCCCTCCTACGAGCAGTACTTC.

The chain carries TRBV7-9 and TRBJ1-1; no firm D call. V dropped 2 bases and J dropped 0 bases, with 7 bases sitting between them. Germline V gene sequence: CDR1 SEHNR, CDR2 FQNEAQ (reference sequence). CDR3 length: 14 amino acids. In DNA, the CDR3 is TGTGCCAGCAGCTTACAACGGGTGAACACTGAAGCTTTCTTT. Translated, it gives CASSLQRVNTEAFF.

The J gene is TRBJ1-1, the V gene TRBV2; 7 nucleotides line up with TRBD1. Germline values: CDR1 SNHLY, CDR2 FYNNEI. Unmatched junction bases numbered 9, after V lost 3 bases and J lost 8 bases. This CDR3 comprises 14 residues. The CDR3 DNA reads as TGTGCCAGCAGTGAGGGCATTAGGGGGCCGGAAGCTTTCTTT. This gives the protein CASSEGIRGPEAFF.

This clone occurred a few times. V usage is TRBV6-1 and J usage is TRBJ1-2, with no clear D. The CDR3 spans 12 residues. V was trimmed by 6 bases and J by 3 bases, leaving 8 bases between them. Germline CDR1 is MNHNS and CDR2 is SASEGT. The CDR3 DNA sequence: TGTGCCAGCAGAGGACTGGACTATGGCTACACCTTC. It encodes CASRGLDYGYTF.

The rearrangement links TRBV2 to TRBJ1-3; 7 nucleotides match TRBD1. This CDR3 has 13 amino acids. Germline loops: CDR1 SNHLY, CDR2 FYNNEI. The ends lost 7 bases at V and 2 bases at J; junction bases unmatched: 2. CDR3 sequence reads: CASTGTAGNTIYF. CDR3 bases: TGTGCCAGCACTGGGACAGCTGGAAACACCATATATTTT.